This TCR beta chain is drawn from a study of blood T cell repertoires in COVID-19. About the research overall: The origin of the acute and convalescent COVID-19 samples was the United States, Italy and Spain. The cDNA or gDNA used as material had been derived from T cells, B-cell-depleted T cells, or PBMCs.

Per the authors' pipeline: Amplification of reference gene primers provided the estimated nucleated cell counts. Sequencing was performed with immunoSEQ multiplex PCR; in TCRdb, only in-frame clones are kept and a portion is missing. V, J and clone size are those of that table, while D and trimming were read from the DNA. This sample yields about 240,000 clones, of which approximately 86% are seen a single time; roughly 3% belongs to the top ten. In this sample, this clone turned up once. The sequence came from a woman aged 25 to 39 who had recovered from COVID-19. Input material: peripheral blood.

CDR3 loop: CASSVAGAANEKLFF. The CDR3, as DNA: TGCGCCAGCAGCGTGGCAGGGGCCGCTAATGAAAAACTGTTTTTT. The rearrangement joins TRBV5-1 to TRBJ1-4; tentatively, D is TRBD1 (6 bases). The CDR3 contains 15 residues. Germline V CDR1 and CDR2: SGHRS, YFSETQ. V lost 4 bases to trimming and J lost 3 bases, with 13 bases between them.